These 5 T cell receptor beta chains were sequenced from one sample in a study of blood T cells in healthy people across ages. For the second PCR, which ran for about 7 to 12 cycles, a sample-barcoded 5' primer and a J-beta primer mix were used. TCRdb re-derived calls from the 5' RACE reads in MiXCR, one entry per CDR3 protein. Of more than 650,000 distinct CDR3 sequences in the sample, over 20% were seen once. The sample was blood. These receptor sequences come from a man aged 65 to 85 in good health.

This chain uses TRBV4-3 with TRBJ2-1; TRBD2 agrees at 9 bases. The V segment lost 0 bases and the J segment 0 bases; nucleotides outside the gene matches: 6. This CDR3 comprises 18 residues. The germline gives CDR1 LGHNA, CDR2 YSLEER. This CDR3 is CASSQDRDSGGSYNEQFF. For the CDR3, the DNA is TGCGCCAGCAGCCAAGATCGGGATAGCGGGGGCTCCTACAATGAGCAGTTCTTC.

The V and J genes are TRBV6-5 and TRBJ2-3; TRBD2 matches at 7 bases. The germline V gene has CDR1 MNHEY and CDR2 SVGAGI. V was pared by 7 bases and J by 5 bases, with 9 bases of the junction left unmatched. The CDR3 runs to 14 residues. The CDR3 spells CASTPAGVVDTQYF. The CDR3 DNA reads as TGTGCCAGCACTCCGGCGGGAGTTGTAGATACGCAGTATTTT.

This clonotype was detected only a few times. Here the CDR3 reads CATSDTLIFSGADTQYF. The CDR3 nucleotides are TGTGCCACCAGTGATACCTTAATATTCAGCGGTGCAGATACGCAGTATTTT. The chain joins TRBV24-1 to TRBJ2-3; possibly TRBD2 for D (5 bases). Germline V gives CDR1 KGHDR, CDR2 SFDVKD. CDR3 length: 17 amino acids. Deletions cut 3 bases from V and 4 bases from J, with 19 bases between.

For this clonotype: A junction end diverges from the germline sequence, so it may reflect a read error. The chain links TRBV12-3 or TRBV12-4 to TRBJ2-1, with D possibly being TRBD2 (5 bases). The CDR3 contains 13 residues. The CDR3 loop is CASSWSGYNEQFF. The CDR3 DNA sequence: TGTGCCAGTAGTTGGTCGGGGTACAATGAGCAGTTCTTC.

J is TRBJ2-6 and V is TRBV6-5; D is uncertain. With 2 bases removed from V and 3 bases from J, the gap between germline ends came to 11 bases. Germline lookup yields CDR1 MNHEY and CDR2 SVGAGI. This CDR3 comprises 16 residues. CDR3 sequence reads: CASSYLIRSGANVLTF. The CDR3 nucleotides are TGTGCCAGCAGTTACCTCATACGGAGTGGGGCCAACGTCCTGACTTTC.